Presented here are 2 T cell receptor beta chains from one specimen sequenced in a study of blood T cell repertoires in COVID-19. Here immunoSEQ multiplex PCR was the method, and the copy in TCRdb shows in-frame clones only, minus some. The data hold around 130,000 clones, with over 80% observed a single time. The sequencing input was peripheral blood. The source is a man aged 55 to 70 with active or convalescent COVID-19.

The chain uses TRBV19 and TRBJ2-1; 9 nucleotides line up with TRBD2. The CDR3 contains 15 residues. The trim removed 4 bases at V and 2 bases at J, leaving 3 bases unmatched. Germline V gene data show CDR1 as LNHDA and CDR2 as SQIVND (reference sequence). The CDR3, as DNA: TGTGCCAGTAGTAGCGGGAGGGTCCCCTACAATGAGCAGTTCTTC. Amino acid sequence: CASSSGRVPYNEQFF.

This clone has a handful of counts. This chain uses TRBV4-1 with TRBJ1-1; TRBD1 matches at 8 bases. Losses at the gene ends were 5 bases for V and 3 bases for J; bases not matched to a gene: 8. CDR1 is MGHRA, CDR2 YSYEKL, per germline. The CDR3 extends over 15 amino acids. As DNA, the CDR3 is TGCGCCAGCAGCATACAGGACAGGGTTGACACTGAAGCTTTCTTT. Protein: CASSIQDRVDTEAFF.